The 25 T cell receptor beta chains below all came from one sample that was sequenced in a study of blood T cell repertoires in COVID-19. The repertoire was sequenced with immunoSEQ multiplex PCR; TCRdb's copy has only in-frame clones and lacks some. The sample lists some 340,000 clones, about 85% seen once, with roughly 3.6% in the top ten. What was sequenced was peripheral blood. The receptors were sampled from a woman aged 18-29 years with acute or convalescent COVID-19.

This clone occurred once. The chain combines TRBV7-9 with TRBJ2-1; D uncertain. Germline CDR1 SEHNR, CDR2 FQNEAQ (reference sequence). The CDR3 has 12 amino acids. V lost 1 base and J 9 bases, leaving 7 bases between the germline ends. Here the CDR3 reads CASSLGEAEQFF. DNA of the CDR3: TGTGCCAGCAGCTTAGGTGAGGCTGAGCAGTTCTTC.

The V and J genes are TRBV10-1 and TRBJ2-3, with 13 bases matching TRBD2. V lost 10 bases and J lost 2; bases outside the gene matches: 9. This CDR3 is built from 16 residues. The germline V gene has CDR1 WNHNN and CDR2 SYGVQD (reference sequence). CDR3 bases: TGCGCCAACAAGCCGGGACTAGCGGGATACACAGATACGCAGTATTTT. It is translated as CANKPGLAGYTDTQYF.

The chain has TRBV28 and TRBJ2-3; 9 bases line up with TRBD1. J was trimmed by 3 bases and V by 7 bases; bases with no gene match: 11. Germline V gives CDR1 MDHEN, CDR2 SYDVKM. The CDR3 extends over 16 amino acids. This chain's CDR3 is CASKPGRGQGTDTQYF. The CDR3 DNA reads TGTGCCAGCAAACCGGGCCGGGGACAGGGAACAGATACGCAGTATTTT.

In nucleotides, the CDR3 is TGTGCCAGCAGCGGAGTACAGGGCTCCTACGAGCAGTACTTC. Translated, it gives CASSGVQGSYEQYF. The chain recombines TRBV7-9 with TRBJ2-7; tentatively, D is TRBD1 (6 bases). The CDR3 covers 14 residues. The germline V gene encodes CDR1 SEHNR and CDR2 FQNEAQ (reference sequence). The germline V and J ends were trimmed by 5 bases and 0 bases, with 11 bases remaining between them.

The genes are TRBV27 and TRBJ2-5; unclear D gene. Trimming removed 5 bases from V and 2 bases from J, with 6 bases in between. The germline CDR1 and CDR2 sequences are MNHEY and SMNVEV (reference sequence). The CDR3 contains 12 residues. CDR3 sequence reads: CASSPLQETQYF. The CDR3 nucleotides are TGTGCCAGCAGTCCCTTACAAGAGACCCAGTACTTC.

The chain links TRBV27 to TRBJ2-5, with D maybe TRBD2 (5 bases). CDR3 length: 16 amino acids. Germline V gives CDR1 MNHEY, CDR2 SMNVEV (reference sequence). V gave up 7 bases and J gave up 0 bases, with 18 bases separating them. The CDR3 sequence is CASTATGRGYQETQYF. CDR3 DNA: TGTGCCAGCACTGCGACCGGACGAGGGTACCAAGAGACCCAGTACTTC.

The V and J genes are TRBV30 and TRBJ1-1, with D tentatively TRBD1 (5 bases). CDR1 and CDR2 from the germline V gene are GTSNPN and SVGIG (reference sequence). CDR3 length: 13 residues. The V and J ends lost 7 bases and 7 bases respectively, with 19 bases between them. The CDR3 DNA reads TGTGCCTTGGATCAGGGTTTGGGAAATGAAGCTTTCTTT. Amino acids: CALDQGLGNEAFF. The full variable domain, rest sourced from reference TRBV30 and TRBJ1-1, is SQTIHQWPATLVQPVGSPLSLECTVEGTSNPNLYWYRQAAGRGLQLLFYSVGIGQISSEVPQNLSASRPQDRQFILSSKKLLLSDSGFYLCALDQGLGNEAFFGQGTRLTVV.

The J gene is TRBJ2-1, the V gene TRBV5-4; 14 bases are shared with TRBD2. V lost 4 bases, J lost 4 bases, and 13 bases stayed unmatched. The CDR3 consists of 19 residues. In germline, CDR1 is SGHNT, CDR2 YYREEE (reference sequence). The CDR3 protein is CASSPKVGRTSGGYNEQFF. The CDR3 DNA sequence: TGTGCCAGCAGCCCAAAGGTAGGTCGGACTAGCGGGGGGTACAATGAGCAGTTCTTC.

This clone was seen a handful of times. The sample has other DNA sequences that encode this CDR3 too. The chain couples TRBV7-2 to TRBJ2-5, with TRBD2 as a possible D gene (6 bases). The CDR3 consists of 14 residues. V lost 5 bases and J 3 bases, leaving 13 bases between the germline ends. Germline CDR1 SGHTA, CDR2 FQGNSA. CDR3 coding DNA: TGTGCCAGCAGCCCCAACCGGGGGAAAGAGACCCAGTACTTC. It encodes CASSPNRGKETQYF.

Only one count was recorded for this clone. The V gene is TRBV5-1, the J gene TRBJ1-2; D ambiguous. The ends were cut back, 0 bases at V and 8 bases at J, with 8 bases in the middle. The CDR3 contains 12 residues. Germline V gene lookup returns CDR1 SGHRS and CDR2 YFSETQ. The CDR3 here is CASSLGRKGYTF. CDR3 sequence (DNA): TGCGCCAGCAGCTTGGGCAGGAAAGGCTACACCTTC.

The chain uses TRBV11-2 and TRBJ2-5; possibly TRBD2 for D (6 bases). The CDR3 contains 13 residues. The germline CDR1 and CDR2 sequences are SGHAT and FQNNGV. Trimming removed 3 bases from V and 1 base from J, with 6 bases in between. The CDR3 DNA reads TGTGCCAGCAGCTTCGGGAGCCAAGAGACCCAGTACTTC. Residues: CASSFGSQETQYF.

The rearrangement links TRBV6-1 to TRBJ1-3; D is unresolved. V was trimmed by 1 base and J by 4 bases, leaving 8 bases between them. CDR3 length: 14 residues. Germline lookup yields CDR1 MNHNS and CDR2 SASEGT. As DNA, the CDR3 is TGTGCCAGCAGTGAAGGGTGGAGGGGAAACACCATATATTTT. This codes for CASSEGWRGNTIYF.

The chain is built from TRBV3-1 (or the pseudogene TRBV3-2) and TRBJ2-6; tentatively, D is TRBD2 (5 bases). V was clipped by 1 base and J by 4 bases, with 8 bases between them. Per the germline V gene, CDR1 is LGHDT and CDR2 is YNNKEL (reference sequence). This CDR3 region has 15 residues. The CDR3 nucleotides read TGTGCCAGCAGCCAAGCTAGCCCCGGGGCCAACGTCCTGACTTTC. Translation: CASSQASPGANVLTF.

This chain uses TRBV13 with TRBJ2-7; 10 bases line up with TRBD1. CDR3 length equals 14 residues. Trimming took 4 bases from V and 6 from J; bases not matched to a gene: 6. Germline lookup yields CDR1 PRHDT and CDR2 FYEKMQ (reference sequence). This CDR3 reads CASSSRQGASEQYF. The CDR3 DNA sequence: TGTGCCAGCAGCTCCCGACAGGGGGCCTCCGAGCAGTACTTC.

A single count supports this clone. The rearrangement uses TRBV18 and TRBJ1-2; tentatively, D is TRBD1 (6 bases). Germline lookup yields CDR1 KGHSH and CDR2 LQKENI. Trimming cost V 4 bases and J 6 bases, with 18 bases left between them. CDR3 length equals 15 residues. CDR3 in DNA: TGTGCCAGCTCACTCTGGACAGCCCAAGGGGATGGCTACACCTTC. Amino acid sequence: CASSLWTAQGDGYTF.

The chain carries TRBV7-2 and TRBJ2-1; TRBD2 agrees at 12 bases. The CDR3 contains 15 residues. With 1 base clipped from V and 7 bases from J, the junction kept 2 bases outside the gene matches. From germline, CDR1 is SGHTA and CDR2 FQGNSA. Here the CDR3 DNA reads TGTGCCAGCAGCTTAGGGCTAGCGGGGGGGAATGAGCAGTTCTTC. Its protein product is CASSLGLAGGNEQFF. The full variable domain, with the rest looked up from reference TRBV7-2 and TRBJ2-1, is GAGVSQSPSNKVTEKGKDVELRCDPISGHTALYWYRQSLGQGLEFLIYFQGNSAPDKSGLPSDRFSAERTGGSVSTLTIQRTQQEDSAVYLCASSLGLAGGNEQFFGPGTRLTVL.

The chain has TRBV5-6 and TRBJ2-7, with D maybe TRBD2 (6 bases). The V gene lost 0 bases and the J gene lost 6 bases, with 16 bases spanning the gap. CDR1 and CDR2 from the germline V gene are SGHDT and YYEEEE. This CDR3 region has 15 residues. CDR3 region: CASSLELDPEGEQYF. The CDR3, as DNA: TGTGCCAGCAGCTTGGAGCTGGACCCGGAGGGCGAGCAGTACTTC. The complete variable domain, with remaining parts taken from reference TRBV5-6 and TRBJ2-7, reads DAGVTQSPTHLIKTRGQQVTLRCSPKSGHDTVSWYQQALGQGPQFIFQYYEEEERQRGNFPDRFSGHQFPNYSSELNVNALLLGDSALYLCASSLELDPEGEQYFGPGTRLTVT.

J is TRBJ2-2 and V is TRBV3-1 (or the pseudogene TRBV3-2); no clear D. Per germline, CDR1 LGHDT and CDR2 YNNKEL (reference sequence). The ends were cut back, 3 bases at V and 7 bases at J, with 12 bases in the middle. The CDR3 extends over 14 amino acids. CDR3 region: CASSHPTLRGELFF. DNA for the CDR3: TGTGCCAGCAGCCACCCAACTCTTCGCGGGGAGCTGTTTTTT.

The chain has TRBV27 and TRBJ2-7; 12 bases match TRBD2. The trim removed 2 bases at V and 2 bases at J, leaving 10 bases unmatched. CDR1 and CDR2 from the germline V gene are MNHEY and SMNVEV (reference sequence). The CDR3 is made up of 18 amino acids. The CDR3 is CASSLKFTTSGSTYEQYF. The CDR3 DNA reads TGTGCCAGCAGTTTAAAATTTACGACTAGCGGGAGCACCTACGAGCAGTACTTC.

The chain joins TRBV12-5 to TRBJ1-2; D is undetermined. CDR1 and CDR2 from the germline V gene are LGHNT and FRNRAP. The CDR3 loop spans 15 amino acids. V lost 0 bases to trimming and J lost 8 bases, with 16 bases between them. CDR3 nucleotide sequence: TGTGCTAGTGGTTTGGTACTATCGGCTGCTGGGGGCTACACCTTC. It codes for CASGLVLSAAGGYTF.

The rearrangement joins TRBV30 to TRBJ2-2; no clear D. V was shortened by 2 bases and J by 4 bases, with 11 bases between the two germline ends. Germline V CDR1 and CDR2: GTSNPN, SVGIG (reference sequence). The CDR3 is 14 amino acids. The CDR3 loop is CAWSTGYGTGELFF. CDR3 in DNA: TGTGCCTGGAGTACCGGTTACGGCACCGGGGAGCTGTTTTTT.

The V call is TRBV6-5, the J call TRBJ2-7; the match to TRBD1 covers 8 bases. V gave up 5 bases and J gave up 0 bases; unmatched junction bases: 3. Germline V gene data show CDR1 as MNHEY and CDR2 as SVGAGI. This CDR3 has 14 amino acids. CDR3 DNA: TGTGCCAGCAGTCCCACAGGGGGCTCCTACGAGCAGTACTTC. Protein product: CASSPTGGSYEQYF.

This clone was seen a few times. V usage is TRBV3-1 (or the pseudogene TRBV3-2) and J usage is TRBJ1-5; maybe TRBD1 (5 bases). The CDR3 spans 17 residues. Looked up from germline, CDR1 is LGHDT and CDR2 is YNNKEL (reference sequence). Trimming took 4 bases from V and 6 from J, leaving 22 bases between them. Written as DNA, the CDR3 is TGTGCCAGCAGCCCTAAGACAGCGGGGGTATTAGGTCAGCCCCAGCATTTT. It codes for CASSPKTAGVLGQPQHF.

J is TRBJ1-1 and V is TRBV11-2; 7 positions match TRBD1. CDR3 size: 14 residues. The J segment lost 5 bases and the V segment lost 1 base, leaving 4 bases of the junction unmatched. Germline V gives CDR1 SGHAT, CDR2 FQNNGV. For the CDR3, the DNA is TGTGCCAGCAGCTTAGTGCAGGGGGATACTGAAGCTTTCTTT. It codes for CASSLVQGDTEAFF.

The CDR3 coding sequence is TGCGCCAGCAGCCAAGATCGAGGTCCGGGGGGTGGCACAGATACGCAGTATTTT. Translating it yields CASSQDRGPGGGTDTQYF. V gene TRBV4-1 combines with J gene TRBJ2-3; 7 positions match TRBD2. CDR3 length: 18 amino acids. V lost 0 bases to trimming and J lost 1 base; unmatched junction nucleotides: 10. Germline values: CDR1 MGHRA, CDR2 YSYEKL.